One sample yielded the 22 T cell receptor beta chains listed below, sequenced in a study of blood T cell repertoires in COVID-19. Some clones are missing from TCRdb's copy, which holds only in-frame ones; the method was immunoSEQ multiplex PCR. The sample carries 90,000 to 150,000 clones, around 79% recorded once. The specimen sequenced was peripheral blood. The receptors were sampled from a man aged 45-65 years with acute or convalescent COVID-19.

The V gene is TRBV12-3 or TRBV12-4, the J gene TRBJ1-1; the D is unclear. This CDR3 region has 12 residues. Between the trimmed V and J ends, which lost 4 bases and 7 bases, there was a span of 10 bases. This CDR3 reads CASSSGSHEAFF. In DNA form, the CDR3 reads TGTGCCAGCAGTTCCGGGTCACATGAAGCTTTCTTT.

The chain joins TRBV2 to TRBJ2-6; unclear D gene. The CDR3 length is 15 residues. V dropped 1 base and J dropped 1 base, with 5 bases sitting between them. The V gene's germline CDR1 is SNHLY and CDR2 FYNNEI. CDR3 DNA sequence: TGTGCCAGCAGTGAAGGTATTTCTGGGGCCAACGTCCTGACTTTC. The encoded protein is CASSEGISGANVLTF.

This chain uses TRBV14 with TRBJ2-2; D perhaps matches TRBD2 (6 bases). CDR1 and CDR2 from the germline V gene are SGHDN and FVKESK. The CDR3 totals 15 residues. V lost 0 bases to trimming and J lost 4 bases, with 9 bases between them. CDR3 region: CASSQDRAGTGELFF. CDR3 DNA sequence: TGTGCCAGCAGCCAAGATCGAGCGGGCACCGGGGAGCTGTTTTTT. Drawing the rest from reference TRBV14 and TRBJ2-2, the complete variable domain is EAGVTQFPSHSVIEKGQTVTLRCDPISGHDNLYWYRRVMGKEIKFLLHFVKESKQDESGMPNNRFLAERTGGTYSTLKVQPAELEDSGVYFCASSQDRAGTGELFFGEGSRLTVL.

This clone came up a few times. The V and J genes are TRBV29-1 and TRBJ1-2; the match to TRBD1 covers 8 bases. Germline CDR1 SQVTM, CDR2 ANQGSEA. The CDR3 consists of 14 residues. J lost 3 bases, V lost 4 bases, and 7 bases had no gene match. The DNA of the CDR3 is TGCAGCGTTGTTGAGGGACAGGACGACTATGGCTACACCTTC. This translates into CSVVEGQDDYGYTF.

The V and J genes are TRBV6-5 and TRBJ1-1, with 8 positions matching TRBD1. Germline CDR1 reads MNHEY; CDR2 reads SVGAGI. V shed 5 bases, J shed 4 bases, and the junction held 9 bases outside the gene matches. The CDR3 runs 15 residues. CDR3 sequence reads: CASSKKPDRATEAFF. The DNA for the CDR3 is TGTGCCAGCAGTAAGAAACCGGACAGGGCCACTGAAGCTTTCTTT.

The chain links TRBV15 to TRBJ2-1, with 7 bases fitting TRBD2. Trimming took 6 bases from V and 2 from J; bases not matched to a gene: 7. Germline V gene lookup returns CDR1 LNHNV and CDR2 YYDKDF (reference sequence). The CDR3 loop spans 15 amino acids. The CDR3 nucleotides are TGTGCCACCAGGTCTAGCGGTACCCCCTACAATGAGCAGTTCTTC. Residues: CATRSSGTPYNEQFF.

This clone occurred many times. The same CDR3 also results from other DNA sequences found in this sample. This sequence joins TRBV5-5 and TRBJ1-2; maybe TRBD1 (6 bases). There are 14 residues in the CDR3. The germline V gene encodes CDR1 SGHKS and CDR2 YYEKEE (reference sequence). V was cut by 0 bases and J by 0 bases, with 6 bases left in between. The CDR3 protein is CASSLGQANYGYTF. Here the CDR3 DNA reads TGTGCCAGCAGCTTGGGACAGGCTAACTATGGCTACACCTTC.

The J gene is TRBJ2-1, the V gene TRBV5-4; 10 bases are a match to TRBD2. V dropped 0 bases and J dropped 6; count of bases not matched to a gene: 6. Germline V gene sequence: CDR1 SGHNT, CDR2 YYREEE (reference sequence). The CDR3 length is 16 residues. CDR3 nucleotides: TGTGCCAGCAGCTTGGATCTAGCGGGAGACATCAATGAGCAGTTCTTC. This encodes CASSLDLAGDINEQFF. Combining the CDR3 with reference TRBV5-4 and TRBJ2-1 gives the whole variable domain ETGVTQSPTHLIKTRGQQVTLRCSSQSGHNTVSWYQQALGQGPQFIFQYYREEENGRGNFPPRFSGLQFPNYSSELNVNALELDDSALYLCASSLDLAGDINEQFFGPGTRLTVL.

This chain joins TRBV11-2 and TRBJ1-2; 8 bases align to TRBD1. CDR1 and CDR2 (germline): SGHAT, FQNNGV. V was clipped by 6 bases and J by 7 bases; unmatched bases: 16. The CDR3 length is 16 residues. The CDR3: CASSSIRQGRLGGYTF. In DNA form, the CDR3 reads TGTGCCAGCAGTTCCATCCGACAGGGGAGATTGGGTGGCTACACCTTC.

The chain joins TRBV27 to TRBJ1-2; 7 nucleotides agree with TRBD1. V lost 6 bases, J lost 0 bases, and 16 bases stayed unmatched. Germline V gene sequence: CDR1 MNHEY, CDR2 SMNVEV (reference sequence). This CDR3 has 18 amino acids. CDR3 protein: CASSLRGKGALANYGYTF. DNA for the CDR3: TGTGCCAGCAGCCTAAGAGGGAAGGGGGCCCTAGCTAACTATGGCTACACCTTC.

The sample holds one count of this clone. The chain couples TRBV7-2 to TRBJ1-2, with D maybe TRBD1 (5 bases). The V end was cut by 4 bases, the J end by 5 bases, with 8 bases between. This CDR3 contains 12 residues. In germline, CDR1 is SGHTA, CDR2 FQGNSA. In DNA, the CDR3 is TGTGCCAGCAGCTATACAGGATATGGCTACACCTTC. Encoded protein: CASSYTGYGYTF.

The rearrangement links TRBV28 to TRBJ1-5; TRBD1 matches 8 bases. The germline V gene has CDR1 MDHEN and CDR2 SYDVKM. The V and J ends lost 2 bases and 5 bases, in that order; junction bases with no gene match: 5. This CDR3 has 15 residues. CDR3 nucleotides: TGTGCCAGCAGTTTACTACAGGGGGTGGATCAGCCCCAGCATTTT. Its protein product is CASSLLQGVDQPQHF. Filled out from reference TRBV28 and TRBJ1-5, the complete variable domain reads DVKVTQSSRYLVKRTGEKVFLECVQDMDHENMFWYRQDPGLGLRLIYFSYDVKMKEKGDIPEGYSVSREKKERFSLILESASTNQTSMYLCASSLLQGVDQPQHFGDGTRLSIL.

The rearrangement uses TRBV7-9 and TRBJ2-5; D perhaps matches TRBD2 (6 bases). V gave up 5 bases and J gave up 2 bases, with 12 bases separating them. The germline gives CDR1 SEHNR, CDR2 FQNEAQ (reference sequence). This CDR3 contains 14 residues. Here the CDR3 reads CASSHTSYQETQYF. DNA of the CDR3: TGTGCCAGCAGCCATACTAGCTATCAAGAGACCCAGTACTTC.

The V and J genes are TRBV7-2 and TRBJ2-5, with TRBD2 matching over 7 bases. The ends lost 2 bases at V and 2 bases at J; junction bases unmatched: 2. The CDR3 sequence is 14 residues long. The germline CDR1 and CDR2 sequences are SGHTA and FQGNSA. The CDR3 region is CASSLMGGQETQYF. The CDR3 DNA reads as TGTGCCAGCAGCTTAATGGGGGGGCAAGAGACCCAGTACTTC. The entire variable domain, with the rest obtained from reference TRBV7-2 and TRBJ2-5, is as follows: GAGVSQSPSNKVTEKGKDVELRCDPISGHTALYWYRQSLGQGLEFLIYFQGNSAPDKSGLPSDRFSAERTGGSVSTLTIQRTQQEDSAVYLCASSLMGGQETQYFGPGTRLLVL.

This clone was observed a few times. The gene calls are TRBV11-3 and TRBJ2-5; 13 bases agree with TRBD2. Unmatched junction bases numbered 9, after V lost 5 bases and J lost 3 bases. CDR1 is SGHNT, CDR2 YENEEA, per germline. The CDR3 contains 17 residues. The CDR3 nucleotides are TGTGCCAGCAGCCCGGGGACTAGCGGGGAGACTAAAGAGACCCAGTACTTC. Residues: CASSPGTSGETKETQYF.

The chain couples TRBV21-1 to TRBJ2-1; the table's D call of TRBD2 was not tested on the DNA. TRBV21-1 is a documented pseudogene. The CDR3 length is 15 residues. The CDR3 coding sequence is TGTGCCAGCAGCAGTACTAGCGGACCCTACAATGAGCAGTTCTTC. Its protein product is CASSSTSGPYNEQFF.

This chain links TRBV7-9 with TRBJ2-7, with a tentative D call TRBD2 (5 bases). CDR1 and CDR2 (germline): SEHNR, FQNEAQ (reference sequence). The CDR3 spans 14 residues. V shed 7 bases and J shed 6 bases, with 19 bases lying between them. The CDR3 DNA reads TGTGCCAGCACCGGTTACCGGGAAAGACGCGAGCAGTACTTC. Its protein is CASTGYRERREQYF.

J is TRBJ2-6 and V is TRBV5-5, with D unresolved. Trimming removed 5 bases from V and 2 bases from J, with 20 bases in between. This CDR3 has 18 residues. Germline CDR1 is SGHKS and CDR2 is YYEKEE (reference sequence). This CDR3 reads CASRPVGPFVPGANVLTF. The DNA of the CDR3 is TGTGCCAGCAGGCCGGTGGGCCCCTTTGTCCCTGGGGCCAACGTCCTGACTTTC.

This chain connects TRBV23-1 to TRBJ1-5, with TRBD1 identical over 7 bases. TRBV23-1 belongs to the ORF category, with a function that is uncertain. CDR3 length: 15 residues. V was pared by 1 base and J by 7 bases, with 7 bases of the junction left unmatched. The CDR3 nucleotides read TGCGCCAGCAGTCAATACAGGGGAGGCCAACAGCCCCAGCATTTT. Translated, it gives CASSQYRGGQQPQHF.

This clone has only a few counts. This chain uses TRBV5-4 with TRBJ2-2; TRBD1 might be the D (6 bases). Trimming cost V 4 bases and J 4 bases, with 11 bases left between them. The CDR3 length is 14 residues. Looked up from germline, CDR1 is SGHNT and CDR2 is YYREEE (reference sequence). CDR3 residues: CASSKGVSTGELFF. In nucleotides, the CDR3 is TGTGCCAGCAGCAAGGGGGTCTCCACCGGGGAGCTGTTTTTT.

This rearrangement joins TRBV4-2 to TRBJ1-5; no clear D gene. The germline V gene encodes CDR1 LGHNA and CDR2 YNFKEQ. CDR3 length: 15 amino acids. Trimming shortened V by 0 bases and J by 8 bases, and 14 bases separated the two germline ends. The CDR3 nucleotides read TGTGCCAGCAGCCAAGAAGGAAGGGTGGGAGAGCCCCAGCATTTT. This gives the protein CASSQEGRVGEPQHF.

The genes are TRBV6-6 and TRBJ2-7; D may match TRBD1 or TRBD2 (7 bases each). With 5 bases removed from V and 6 bases from J, the gap between germline ends came to 14 bases. The CDR3 contains 13 residues. Looked up from germline, CDR1 is MNHNY and CDR2 is SVGAGI (reference sequence). The CDR3 DNA reads TGTGCCAGCAGTCAGGGGGGGAGCGGCGAGCAGTACTTC. It translates to CASSQGGSGEQYF.